These T cell receptor beta chains were read from a single sample in a study of T cells after yellow fever vaccination. Each CDR3 protein gets one entry after TCRdb re-called the 5' RACE reads with MiXCR. The sample lists roughly 330,000 distinct CDR3 sequences; 3% to 4.5% were seen once. The sequencing here drew on PBMCs, taken 5 days after the yellow fever booster vaccination. Source of these receptors: a man between 18 and 35 years old who received the YFV17D yellow fever vaccine. CDR3s include the opening cysteine and the closing phenylalanine or tryptophan. Fields, in order: V gene, D gene, clone size, J gene, CDR3 length, CDR3 protein, CDR3 DNA. D genes are given only for firm matches. The size field is filled for only some rows; it gives once, few, many or a size class.

V: TRBV5-1
D: TRBD1
size: few
J: TRBJ2-1
length: 18
CDR3: CASSLAGTGYSGGNEQFF
DNA: TGCGCCAGCAGCTTGGCCGGGACAGGGTACTCCGGGGGGAATGAGCAGTTCTTC

V: TRBV6-5
D: NA
size: few
J: TRBJ1-5
length: 16
CDR3: CASSYSRPGGSQPQHF
DNA: TGTGCCAGCAGTTACTCGAGGCCAGGCGGCAGTCAGCCCCAGCATTTT

V: TRBV6-5
D: TRBD2
size: NA
J: TRBJ2-4
length: 19
CDR3: CASSYSTSGGAGAKNIQYF
DNA: TGTGCCAGCAGTTACTCGACTAGCGGGGGGGCCGGCGCCAAAAACATTCAGTACTTC

V: TRBV7-8
D: TRBD1
size: many
J: TRBJ1-1
length: 15
CDR3: CASSMEGARDTEAFF
DNA: TGTGCCAGCAGCATGGAGGGGGCAAGGGACACTGAAGCTTTCTTT

V: TRBV5-1
D: NA
size: NA
J: TRBJ2-7
length: 13
CDR3: CASSVGPSYEQYF
DNA: TGCGCCAGCAGCGTCGGGCCTTCCTACGAGCAGTACTTC

V: TRBV6-5
D: TRBD1
size: many
J: TRBJ2-7
length: 14
CDR3: CASRSGQSSYEQYF
DNA: TGTGCCAGCAGGTCGGGACAGAGCTCCTACGAGCAGTACTTC

V: TRBV14
D: NA
size: few
J: TRBJ2-6
length: 17
CDR3: CASSHINRVTGANVLTF
DNA: TGTGCCAGCAGCCATATAAACAGGGTAACTGGGGCCAACGTCCTGACTTTC

V: TRBV5-5
D: NA
size: many
J: TRBJ1-5
length: 13
CDR3: CASSFRPNQPQHF
DNA: TGTGCCAGCAGCTTCAGACCCAATCAGCCCCAGCATTTT

V: TRBV5-1
D: TRBD1
size: many
J: TRBJ1-4
length: 17
CDR3: CASSLGAGQGANEKLFF
DNA: TGCGCCAGCAGCTTGGGAGCCGGACAGGGGGCTAATGAAAAACTGTTTTTT

V: TRBV7-6
D: NA
size: NA
J: TRBJ2-7
length: 14
CDR3: CASSFGRNSYEQYF
DNA: TGTGCCAGCAGCTTCGGCAGAAACTCCTACGAGCAGTACTTC

V: TRBV24-1
D: TRBD1
size: few
J: TRBJ2-1
length: 16
CDR3: CATSGTTGFNYNEQFF
DNA: TGTGCCACCAGTGGTACGACAGGGTTCAACTACAATGAGCAGTTCTTC

V: TRBV6-5
D: NA
size: few
J: TRBJ1-1
length: 14
CDR3: CASSYSGGWGEAFF
DNA: TGTGCCAGCAGTTACTCCGGGGGGTGGGGTGAAGCTTTCTTT

V: TRBV5-6
D: NA
size: many
J: TRBJ2-1
length: 13
CDR3: CASSLEDLNEQFF
DNA: TGTGCCAGCAGCTTGGAGGACCTGAATGAGCAGTTCTTC

V: TRBV6-1
D: NA
size: many
J: TRBJ1-2
length: 15
CDR3: CASSDAPGDGYGYTF
DNA: TGTGCCAGCAGTGACGCCCCCGGGGATGGCTATGGCTACACCTTC

V: TRBV4-3
D: NA
size: NA
J: TRBJ2-5
length: 17
CDR3: CASSLSGGQRGQETQYF
DNA: TGCGCCAGCAGCCTTTCTGGGGGGCAACGGGGGCAAGAGACCCAGTACTTC

V: TRBV7-2
D: NA
size: few
J: TRBJ1-4
length: 15
CDR3: CASSPPAGAREKLFF
DNA: TGTGCCAGCAGCCCCCCTGCAGGGGCGCGGGAAAAACTGTTTTTT

V: TRBV6-5
D: NA
size: few
J: TRBJ1-2
length: 13
CDR3: CASSETRETGYTF
DNA: TGTGCCAGCAGCGAGACAAGGGAGACTGGCTACACCTTC

V: TRBV6-2/TRBV6-3
D: TRBD2
size: many
J: TRBJ2-1
length: 18
CDR3: CASSSWTSGGSSYNEQFF
DNA: TGTGCCAGCAGTTCCTGGACTAGCGGGGGGAGCTCCTACAATGAGCAGTTCTTC

V: TRBV28
D: NA
size: few
J: TRBJ2-2
length: 15
CDR3: CASSLEVSATGELFF
DNA: TGTGCCAGCAGTTTAGAGGTTTCGGCCACCGGGGAGCTGTTTTTT

V: TRBV20-1
D: TRBD2
size: few
J: TRBJ2-1
length: 17
CDR3: CSARRTSGGALAYEQFF
DNA: TGCAGTGCTAGAAGGACTAGCGGGGGGGCTCTCGCTTATGAGCAGTTCTTC

V: TRBV3-1
D: NA
size: NA
J: TRBJ2-7
length: 14
CDR3: CASSQYGTRFEQYF
DNA: TGTGCCAGCAGCCAGTATGGAACGAGGTTCGAGCAGTACTTC

V: TRBV7-2
D: NA
size: many
J: TRBJ2-2
length: 15
CDR3: CASSLGGLGTGELFF
DNA: TGTGCCAGCAGCTTAGGGGGCCTGGGCACCGGGGAGCTGTTTTTT

V: TRBV12-3/TRBV12-4
D: TRBD2
size: many
J: TRBJ2-7
length: 15
CDR3: CASSLEKRGTYEQYF
DNA: TGTGCCAGCAGTTTAGAAAAGCGGGGAACCTACGAGCAGTACTTC

V: TRBV30
D: NA
size: NA
J: TRBJ1-2
length: 15
CDR3: CAWSRADRSNYGYTF
DNA: TGTGCCTGGAGCCGCGCTGACAGATCGAACTATGGCTACACCTTC

V: TRBV4-1
D: NA
size: NA
J: TRBJ1-5
length: 15
CDR3: CASSQDHGFNQPQHF
DNA: TGCGCCAGCAGCCAAGATCACGGCTTCAATCAGCCCCAGCATTTT

V: TRBV9
D: NA
size: few
J: TRBJ1-3
length: 15
CDR3: CASSALRDEGNTIYF
DNA: TGTGCCAGCAGCGCTCTTCGGGACGAAGGAAACACCATATATTTT

V: TRBV7-9
D: NA
size: many
J: TRBJ1-3
length: 15
CDR3: CASSLGGFSGNTIYF
DNA: TGTGCCAGCAGCTTAGGAGGATTCTCTGGAAACACCATATATTTT

V: TRBV12-3/TRBV12-4
D: TRBD2
size: NA
J: TRBJ2-7
length: 16
CDR3: CASSLGASGRPYEQYF
DNA: TGTGCCAGCAGTCTTGGGGCTAGCGGGCGTCCCTACGAGCAGTACTTC

V: TRBV12-3/TRBV12-4
D: NA
size: few
J: TRBJ2-2
length: 15
CDR3: CASSLHPGQGGELFF
DNA: TGTGCCAGCAGTCTCCACCCTGGGCAGGGCGGGGAGCTGTTTTTT

V: TRBV5-6
D: NA
size: NA
J: TRBJ2-2
length: 15
CDR3: CASSRQYSNTGELFF
DNA: TGTGCCAGCAGCAGACAGTACAGCAACACCGGGGAGCTGTTTTTT

V: TRBV4-3
D: NA
size: few
J: TRBJ1-1
length: 13
CDR3: CASSQDPDTEAFF
DNA: TGCGCCAGCAGCCAAGATCCAGACACTGAAGCTTTCTTT

V: TRBV2
D: NA
size: few
J: TRBJ2-1
length: 12
CDR3: CASSENSNEQFF
DNA: TGTGCCAGCAGTGAAAACAGCAATGAGCAGTTCTTC

V: TRBV24-1
D: TRBD1
size: few
J: TRBJ2-5
length: 14
CDR3: CATSDRGHQETQYF
DNA: TGTGCCACCAGTGACAGGGGGCACCAAGAGACCCAGTACTTC

V: TRBV6-1
D: NA
size: NA
J: TRBJ1-3
length: 14
CDR3: CASSENRDRNTIYF
DNA: TGTGCCAGCAGTGAAAACCGGGACAGAAACACCATATATTTT

V: TRBV12-3/TRBV12-4
D: TRBD2
size: NA
J: TRBJ2-5
length: 15
CDR3: CASSLTAGSGETQYF
DNA: TGTGCCAGCAGTTTAACAGCGGGGTCCGGCGAGACCCAGTACTTC

V: TRBV2
D: NA
size: many
J: TRBJ2-7
length: 11
CDR3: CASSFAGEQYF
DNA: TGTGCCAGCAGCTTCGCAGGGGAGCAGTACTTC

V: TRBV7-8
D: NA
size: many
J: TRBJ1-1
length: 14
CDR3: CASSLPSLNTEAFF
DNA: TGTGCCAGCAGCCTCCCCTCTCTGAACACTGAAGCTTTCTTT

V: TRBV4-3
D: NA
size: many
J: TRBJ1-2
length: 14
CDR3: CASSRAPGLYGYTF
DNA: TGCGCCAGCAGCCGAGCCCCGGGGTTGTATGGCTACACCTTC

V: TRBV29-1
D: NA
size: few
J: TRBJ1-3
length: 12
CDR3: CSVGREGNTIYF
DNA: TGCAGCGTTGGACGGGAGGGAAACACCATATATTTT

V: TRBV4-3
D: TRBD2
size: many
J: TRBJ2-2
length: 20
CDR3: CASSQDRWLAGEKNTGELFF
DNA: TGCGCCAGCAGCCAAGATCGGTGGCTAGCGGGGGAGAAGAACACCGGGGAGCTGTTTTTT

V: TRBV7-9
D: NA
size: NA
J: TRBJ1-1
length: 16
CDR3: CASSSFIGGANTEAFF
DNA: TGTGCCAGCAGTTCCTTTATAGGAGGGGCGAACACTGAAGCTTTCTTT

V: TRBV18
D: NA
size: few
J: TRBJ2-5
length: 13
CDR3: CASSPRPEETQYF
DNA: TGTGCCAGCTCACCACGGCCCGAAGAGACCCAGTACTTC

V: TRBV4-3
D: NA
size: many
J: TRBJ2-5
length: 14
CDR3: CASSQELGGGTQYF
DNA: TGCGCCAGCAGCCAAGAGTTAGGAGGTGGGACCCAGTACTTC

V: TRBV20-1
D: NA
size: few
J: TRBJ2-1
length: 15
CDR3: CSARDLAANYNEQFF
DNA: TGCAGTGCTAGAGATCTTGCAGCGAACTACAATGAGCAGTTCTTC

V: TRBV12-3/TRBV12-4
D: NA
size: NA
J: TRBJ2-1
length: 11
CDR3: CASSFIDEQFF
DNA: TGTGCCAGCAGTTTTATTGATGAGCAGTTCTTC

V: TRBV24-1
D: NA
size: few
J: TRBJ2-1
length: 15
CDR3: CATSPGRTTYNEQFF
DNA: TGTGCCACCAGCCCGGGACGGACTACCTACAATGAGCAGTTCTTC

V: TRBV27
D: NA
size: NA
J: TRBJ1-2
length: 15
CDR3: CASSMTGRSNYGYTF
DNA: TGTGCCAGCAGCATGACGGGACGGTCTAACTATGGCTACACCTTC